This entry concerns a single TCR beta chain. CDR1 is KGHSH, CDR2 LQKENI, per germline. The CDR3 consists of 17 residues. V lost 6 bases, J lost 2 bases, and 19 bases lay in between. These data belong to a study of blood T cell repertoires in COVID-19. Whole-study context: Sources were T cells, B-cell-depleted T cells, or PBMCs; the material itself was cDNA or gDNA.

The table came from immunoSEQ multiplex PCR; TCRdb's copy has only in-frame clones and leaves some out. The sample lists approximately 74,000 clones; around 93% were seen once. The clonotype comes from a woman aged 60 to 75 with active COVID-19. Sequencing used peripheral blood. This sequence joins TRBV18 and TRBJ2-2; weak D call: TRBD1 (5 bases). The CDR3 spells CASSLPLIRDNTGELFF. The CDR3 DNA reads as TGTGCCAGCTCGCTACCCCTAATCAGGGATAACACCGGGGAGCTGTTTTTT.